These T cell receptor beta chains were read from a single sample in a study of blood T cells in healthy people across ages. TCRdb re-analysed the 5' RACE reads in MiXCR, keeping a single row per CDR3 protein. The sample consists of roughly 1,700,000 distinct CDR3 sequences, 28% of them appearing once. The sequenced sample was blood. These TCRs come from a woman aged 25-40 years in good health. Each CDR3 is given with its conserved first and last residue. The D gene is left open where the match is weak. Where a row states a size, it is once, few, many or the class of an expanded clone; other rows omit it.

V gene	clone size	D gene	CDR3 length	J gene	CDR3 DNA	CDR3 protein
TRBV30	-	TRBD2	13	TRBJ2-5	TGTGCCTGGAGTGTACAGCCGGCGGGGGAGCAGTACTTC	CAWSVQPAGEQYF
TRBV18	-	-	15	TRBJ2-6	TGTGCCAGCTCACCGGGGGGACTTGGGGCCAACGTCCTGACTTTC	CASSPGGLGANVLTF
TRBV6-1	few	-	14	TRBJ2-1	TGTGCCAGCAGTGAAATGTGGACCAGCAATGAGCAGTTCTTC	CASSEMWTSNEQFF
TRBV7-8	-	-	14	TRBJ2-3	TGTGCCAACAGCCTATGGACGGGCAGGAGGACGCAGTATTTT	CANSLWTGRRTQYF
TRBV12-3/TRBV12-4	few	-	14	TRBJ2-5	TGTGCCAGCAGTTCCAACAGGGGAGGGCGAGAGCGGTACTTC	CASSSNRGGRERYF
TRBV30	-	-	14	TRBJ2-7	TGTGCCTGGAGTGAAACCAGGGTACCCTACGAGCAGTACTTC	CAWSETRVPYEQYF
TRBV18	few	-	14	TRBJ1-5	TGTGCCAGCTCACCAGACCTTAGCAATCAGCCCCAGCATTTT	CASSPDLSNQPQHF
TRBV2	-	TRBD1	14	TRBJ2-7	TGTGCCAGCAAGACGGGACAGGGACCCTACGAGCAGTACTTC	CASKTGQGPYEQYF
TRBV5-5	-	-	15	TRBJ1-3	TGTGCCAGCAGCTTGGTTGGACCGTCCGGAAACACCATATATTTT	CASSLVGPSGNTIYF
TRBV3-1	few	TRBD2	18	TRBJ2-3	TGTGCCAGCAGCCAAGTGGGTTTGAGCGGGGGGGCAACAGATACGCAGTATTTT	CASSQVGLSGGATDTQYF
TRBV7-2	-	-	14	TRBJ1-2	TGTGCCAGCAGCCCCCGCGGGACCGCCCATGGCTACACCTTC	CASSPRGTAHGYTF
TRBV12-3/TRBV12-4	many	-	14	TRBJ1-1	TGTGCCAGCAGACCCCGACAGATGAACACTGAAGCTTTCTTT	CASRPRQMNTEAFF
TRBV5-1	many	-	16	TRBJ2-7	TGCGCCAGCAGCTCCGTGCCGGGACTTCCCTCCTACGAGCAGTACTTC	CASSSVPGLPSYEQYF
TRBV4-2	-	-	16	TRBJ1-4	TGTGCCAGCAGCCAAGGAATTGGGAAGGTTAATGAAAAACTGTTTTTT	CASSQGIGKVNEKLFF
TRBV11-1	many	-	15	TRBJ2-6	TGTGCCAGCAGCCCCCAGGCCTCTGGGGCCAACGTCCTGACTTTC	CASSPQASGANVLTF
TRBV6-2/TRBV6-3	few	-	14	TRBJ2-1	TGTGCCAGCAGTCCGTCCATTCGCTACAATGAGCAGTTCTTC	CASSPSIRYNEQFF
TRBV6-5	many	-	16	TRBJ2-6	TGTGCCAGCAGCCGACCCAACTTCTCTGGGGCCAACGTCCTGACTTTC	CASSRPNFSGANVLTF
TRBV12-3/TRBV12-4	many	-	13	TRBJ1-2	TGTGCCAGCAGACTCGGACAGATCTATGGCTACACCTTC	CASRLGQIYGYTF
TRBV20-1	few	TRBD2	12	TRBJ2-1	TGCAGTGCGTTCGGGGGGGAGAATGAGCAGTTCTTC	CSAFGGENEQFF
TRBV5-1	few	-	15	TRBJ1-4	TGCACCAGCAGCTTGGTGTCAGGGGCATGGGAAAAACTGTTTTTT	CTSSLVSGAWEKLFF
TRBV7-2	-	-	16	TRBJ2-1	TGTGCCAGCAGCTTAAGGAGAGGGGACACCCCAAATGAGCAGTTCTTC	CASSLRRGDTPNEQFF
TRBV15	few	TRBD2	14	TRBJ2-1	TGTGCCACCAGCAGAGGGACTAGCTACGATGAGCAGTTCTTC	CATSRGTSYDEQFF
TRBV10-2	few	-	13	TRBJ2-1	TGCGCCAGCATCCTAGCGTGGGGCAATGAGCAGTTCTTC	CASILAWGNEQFF
TRBV28	-	-	13	TRBJ1-5	TGTGCCAGCGGGGGGCGTAGCAATCAGCCCCAGCATTTT	CASGGRSNQPQHF
TRBV28	many	-	15	TRBJ1-1	TGTGCCAGCAGCTCCGGGGGCGGAGGGAACACTGAAGCTTTCTTT	CASSSGGGGNTEAFF
TRBV5-1	-	TRBD2	15	TRBJ2-2	TGCGCCAGCAGCCCGGGAGGAGCCAGCACCGGGGAGCTGTTTTTT	CASSPGGASTGELFF
TRBV11-2	-	TRBD1	15	TRBJ1-1	TGTGCCAGCAGCTTTACCGGGACAGCGGGCTCTGAAGCTTTCTTT	CASSFTGTAGSEAFF
TRBV6-5	few	-	16	TRBJ2-4	TGTGCCAGCAGTCCCAAATCCTCGCTAGCCAAAAATATTCAGTACTTC	CASSPKSSLAKNIQYF
TRBV12-3/TRBV12-4	few	-	12	TRBJ2-3	TGTGCCAGCAGACAAAGCGAAGATACGCAGTATTTT	CASRQSEDTQYF
TRBV20-1	-	TRBD2	18	TRBJ2-3	TGCAGTGCTAGTGCGACTAGCGGGGGGCCCTGGATCACAGATACGCAGTATTTT	CSASATSGGPWITDTQYF
TRBV20-1	few	TRBD1	14	TRBJ2-2	TGCAGTGCCCACCGGGACAGGGGTTCCGGGGAGCTGTTTTTT	CSAHRDRGSGELFF
TRBV5-1	-	-	15	TRBJ1-1	TGCGCCAGCAGCTTGGGTCCGGGGAAGAACACTGAAGCTTTCTTT	CASSLGPGKNTEAFF
TRBV18	-	-	14	TRBJ2-7	TGTGCCAGCTCACCACCCGCCAGGGAAAGCGAGCAGTACTTC	CASSPPARESEQYF
TRBV20-1	few	-	15	TRBJ2-3	TGCAGTGCACCCGGACTCCGCAAGAGCACAGATACGCAGTATTTT	CSAPGLRKSTDTQYF
TRBV24-1	-	TRBD1	13	TRBJ1-5	TGTGCCACGCAGGGGGGGTCAATGGAGCCCCAGCATTTT	CATQGGSMEPQHF
TRBV4-3	-	-	15	TRBJ1-1	TGCGCCAGCAGCCACGGGGGACGGCTGAACACTGAAGCTTTCTTT	CASSHGGRLNTEAFF
TRBV20-1	many	-	15	TRBJ2-1	TGCAGTGCTAGAGCGGCGAAGTCCCCCTTAGGTGAGCAGTTCTTC	CSARAAKSPLGEQFF
TRBV29-1	-	TRBD2	15	TRBJ2-5	TGCAGCGTCCCTGGGCTACTAGCGGGAGGAGAGACCCAGTACTTC	CSVPGLLAGGETQYF
TRBV20-1	-	-	15	TRBJ2-1	TGCAGTTTAGTTGGGGCGAGTCTTCTGGGGAATGAGCAGTTCTTC	CSLVGASLLGNEQFF
TRBV5-1	few	TRBD1	15	TRBJ1-2	TGCGCCAGCAGCCCGCTAGTGACAGGGGCGGAGGGCTACACCTTC	CASSPLVTGAEGYTF
TRBV18	few	-	16	TRBJ2-1	TGTGCCAGCTCACCATCCACGATAGGCTCCTACAATGAGCAGTTCTTC	CASSPSTIGSYNEQFF
TRBV10-2	-	-	16	TRBJ2-1	TGCGCCAGCAGTAAAGGGGACGCAGCTTCCTACAATGAGCAGTTCTTC	CASSKGDAASYNEQFF
TRBV5-1	-	-	13	TRBJ2-7	TGCGCCAGCAGCTTTAACGCCGCCTACGAGCAGTACTTC	CASSFNAAYEQYF
TRBV5-1	many	-	15	TRBJ2-1	TGCGCCAGCAGCCCGGGGTATTACTCCTACAATGAGCAGTTCTTC	CASSPGYYSYNEQFF
TRBV4-1	-	-	15	TRBJ1-2	TGCGCCAGCAGCCAAGAGTACAACCCTAACTATGGCTACACCTTC	CASSQEYNPNYGYTF
TRBV5-1	-	-	15	TRBJ2-5	TGCGCCAGCAGAATCGGAGACGGAATCCAAGAGACCCAGTACTTC	CASRIGDGIQETQYF
TRBV4-1	many	-	17	TRBJ2-7	TGCGCCAGCAGCCCACGTCTTCACCGGGACACTCCCTACGAGCAGTACTTC	CASSPRLHRDTPYEQYF
TRBV5-6	many	-	14	TRBJ2-7	TGTGCCAGCAGCTTGGAATTGAGGACCTACGAGCAGTACTTC	CASSLELRTYEQYF
TRBV7-9	-	TRBD1	15	TRBJ2-3	TGTGCCAGCAGCTTCGACAGGGTCGTCCCAGATACGCAGTATTTT	CASSFDRVVPDTQYF
TRBV20-1	many	-	16	TRBJ1-2	TGCAGTGCTAGAGATGGGGACCGTCCTATAGGGTATGGCTACACCTTC	CSARDGDRPIGYGYTF
TRBV5-6	many	-	15	TRBJ2-4	TGTGCCAGCAGCTTCCGACAGCTAGCCAAAAACATTCAGTACTTC	CASSFRQLAKNIQYF
TRBV27	-	TRBD2	15	TRBJ2-1	TGTGCCAGCAGTTGGCGGGGGAGCTCCTACAATGAGCAGTTCTTC	CASSWRGSSYNEQFF
TRBV4-3	few	-	15	TRBJ2-7	TGCGCCAGCAGCCAAGGTAGTGGAGGCGAGTACGAGCAGTACTTC	CASSQGSGGEYEQYF